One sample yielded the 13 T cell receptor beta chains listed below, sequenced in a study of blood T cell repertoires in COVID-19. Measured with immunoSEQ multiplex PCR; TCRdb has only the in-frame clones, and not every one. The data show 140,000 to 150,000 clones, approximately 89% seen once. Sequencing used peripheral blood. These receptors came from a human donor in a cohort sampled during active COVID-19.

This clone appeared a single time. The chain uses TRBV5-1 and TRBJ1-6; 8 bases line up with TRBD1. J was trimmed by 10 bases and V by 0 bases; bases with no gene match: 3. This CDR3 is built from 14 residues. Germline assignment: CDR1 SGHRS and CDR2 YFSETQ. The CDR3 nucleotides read TGCGCCAGCAGCTTGGAGACAGGGGCGTCACCCCTCCACTTT. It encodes CASSLETGASPLHF.

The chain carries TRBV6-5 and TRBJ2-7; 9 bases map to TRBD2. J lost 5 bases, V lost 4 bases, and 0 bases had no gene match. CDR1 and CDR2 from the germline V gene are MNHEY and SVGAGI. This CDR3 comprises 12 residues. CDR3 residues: CASSLAGDEQYF. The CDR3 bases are TGTGCCAGCAGTTTAGCGGGGGACGAGCAGTACTTC.

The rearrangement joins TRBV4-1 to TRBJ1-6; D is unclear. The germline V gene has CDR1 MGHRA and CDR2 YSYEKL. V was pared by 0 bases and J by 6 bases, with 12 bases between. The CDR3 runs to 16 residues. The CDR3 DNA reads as TGCGCCAGCAGCCAAGAGGGAGGGAGGCTTAATTCACCCCTCCACTTT. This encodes CASSQEGGRLNSPLHF.

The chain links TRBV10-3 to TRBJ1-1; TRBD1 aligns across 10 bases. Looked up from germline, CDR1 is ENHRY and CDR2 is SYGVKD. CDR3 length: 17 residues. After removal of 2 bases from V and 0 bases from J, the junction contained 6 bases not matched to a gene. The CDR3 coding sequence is TGTGCCATCAGTGAGGGGGACAGGGGTGTCATGAACACTGAAGCTTTCTTT. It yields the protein CAISEGDRGVMNTEAFF.

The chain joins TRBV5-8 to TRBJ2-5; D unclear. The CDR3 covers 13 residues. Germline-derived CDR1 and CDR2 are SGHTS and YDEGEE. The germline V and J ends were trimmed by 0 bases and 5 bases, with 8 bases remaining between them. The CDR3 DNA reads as TGTGCCAGCAGCTTGGAGGCCAGGGAGACCCAGTACTTC. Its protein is CASSLEARETQYF. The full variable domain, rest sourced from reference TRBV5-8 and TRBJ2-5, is EAGVTQSPTHLIKTRGQQATLRCSPISGHTSVYWYQQALGLGLQFLLWYDEGEERNRGNFPPRFSGRQFPNYSSELNVNALELEDSALYLCASSLEARETQYFGPGTRLLVL.

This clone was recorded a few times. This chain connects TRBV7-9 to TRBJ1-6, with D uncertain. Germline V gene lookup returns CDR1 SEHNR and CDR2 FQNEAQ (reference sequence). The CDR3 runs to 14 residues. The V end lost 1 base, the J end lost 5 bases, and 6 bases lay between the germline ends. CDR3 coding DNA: TGTGCCAGCAGCTTAGGGAGACATAATTCACCCCTCCACTTT. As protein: CASSLGRHNSPLHF. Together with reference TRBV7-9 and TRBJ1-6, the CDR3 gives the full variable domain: DTGVSQNPRHKITKRGQNVTFRCDPISEHNRLYWYRQTLGQGPEFLTYFQNEAQLEKSRLLSDRFSAERPKGSFSTLEIQRTEQGDSAMYLCASSLGRHNSPLHFGNGTRLTVT.

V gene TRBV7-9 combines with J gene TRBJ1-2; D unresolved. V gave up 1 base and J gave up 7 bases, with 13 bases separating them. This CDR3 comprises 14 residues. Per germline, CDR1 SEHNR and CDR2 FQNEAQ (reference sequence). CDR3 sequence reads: CASSLEGIGSGYTF. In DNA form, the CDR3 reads TGTGCCAGCAGCTTAGAGGGCATCGGGAGTGGCTACACCTTC.

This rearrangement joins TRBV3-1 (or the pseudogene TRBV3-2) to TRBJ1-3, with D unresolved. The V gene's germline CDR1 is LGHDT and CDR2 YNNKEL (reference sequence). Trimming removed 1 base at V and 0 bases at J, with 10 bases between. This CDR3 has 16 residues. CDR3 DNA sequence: TGTGCCAGCAGCCAAGGGTTCGGGGTCTCTGGAAACACCATATATTTT. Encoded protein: CASSQGFGVSGNTIYF.

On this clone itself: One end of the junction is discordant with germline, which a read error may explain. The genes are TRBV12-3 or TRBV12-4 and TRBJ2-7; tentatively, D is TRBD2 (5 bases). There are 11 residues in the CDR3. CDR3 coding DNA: TGTGCCAGCAGTTTAGCGGGCACGAGGGTTTTC. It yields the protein CASSLAGTRVF.

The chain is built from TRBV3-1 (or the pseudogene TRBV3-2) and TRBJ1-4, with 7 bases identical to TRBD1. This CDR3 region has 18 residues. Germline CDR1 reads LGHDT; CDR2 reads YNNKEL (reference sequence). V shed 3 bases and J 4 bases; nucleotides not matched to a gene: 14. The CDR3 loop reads CASSQDRRTYLDNEKLFF. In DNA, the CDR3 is TGTGCCAGCAGCCAGGACAGGAGGACTTACTTAGATAATGAAAAACTGTTTTTT.

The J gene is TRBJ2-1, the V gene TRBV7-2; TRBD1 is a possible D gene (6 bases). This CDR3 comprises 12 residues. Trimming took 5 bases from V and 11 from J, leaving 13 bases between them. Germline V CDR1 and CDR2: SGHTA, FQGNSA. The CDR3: CASSPMGAKQFF. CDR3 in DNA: TGTGCCAGCAGCCCAATGGGGGCTAAGCAGTTCTTC.

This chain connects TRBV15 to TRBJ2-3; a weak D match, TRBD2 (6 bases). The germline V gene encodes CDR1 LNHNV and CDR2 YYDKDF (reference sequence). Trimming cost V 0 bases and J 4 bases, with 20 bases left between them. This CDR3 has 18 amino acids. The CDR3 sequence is CATSRELRRGLTADTQYF. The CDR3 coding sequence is TGTGCCACCAGCAGAGAATTGAGGAGGGGCCTAACGGCAGATACGCAGTATTTT.

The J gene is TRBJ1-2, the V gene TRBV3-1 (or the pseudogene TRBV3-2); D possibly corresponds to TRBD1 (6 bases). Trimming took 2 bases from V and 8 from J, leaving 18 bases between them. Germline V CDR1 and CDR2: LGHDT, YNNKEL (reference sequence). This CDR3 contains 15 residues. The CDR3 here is CASSQWTEQGDGYTF. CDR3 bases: TGTGCCAGCAGCCAATGGACGGAACAGGGCGACGGCTACACCTTC.